These 14 T cell receptor beta chains came from one sample sequenced in a study of Graves' ophthalmopathy and Graves' hyperthyroidism. RNA transcripts were the source from which TCR beta CDR3 regions were amplified. Investigators did first-round RT-PCR with HTBI primers, then second-round multiplex PCR. One entry per CDR3 protein results from TCRdb running MiXCR on the multiplex PCR reads. Seen here are about 740,000 distinct CDR3 sequences, roughly 40% observed once, and the top ten hold about 40%. Sequenced material: peripheral blood. The receptors here all came from an adult man with Graves' ophthalmopathy.

The chain recombines TRBV20-1 with TRBJ1-1, with TRBD1 identical over 10 bases. CDR3 length: 14 amino acids. The V and J ends lost 3 bases and 7 bases, in that order; junction bases with no gene match: 8. Germline loops: CDR1 DFQATT, CDR2 SNEGSKA (reference sequence). The CDR3 sequence is CSASPGTGANEAFF. The CDR3 DNA reads TGCAGTGCTAGTCCCGGGACAGGGGCAAATGAAGCTTTCTTT.

This rearrangement joins TRBV29-1 to TRBJ1-2, with D possibly being TRBD1 (5 bases). Germline CDR1 and CDR2: SQVTM and ANQGSEA. The CDR3 spans 14 residues. Trimming pared 6 bases from V and 7 bases from J, leaving 21 bases between. The CDR3 DNA follows: TGCAGCGTGTTGGGCAGGCCCCGGGGCGGTGGCTACACCTTC. This gives the protein CSVLGRPRGGGYTF.

This clonotype was seen many times. The chain joins TRBV13 to TRBJ2-7; TRBD2 might be the D (5 bases). The V end was cut by 4 bases, the J end by 9 bases, with 16 bases between. The CDR3 contains 13 residues. The germline V gene has CDR1 PRHDT and CDR2 FYEKMQ (reference sequence). The CDR3 sequence: CASSSLRSGRQYF. CDR3 in DNA: TGTGCCAGCAGCTCTCTTCGGAGCGGACGGCAGTACTTC. Together with reference TRBV13 and TRBJ2-7, the CDR3 gives the full variable domain: AAGVIQSPRHLIKEKRETATLKCYPIPRHDTVYWYQQGPGQDPQFLISFYEKMQSDKGSIPDRFSAQQFSDYHSELNMSSLELGDSALYFCASSSLRSGRQYFGPGTRLTVT.

The chain combines TRBV29-1 with TRBJ1-4; D remains unclear. The CDR3 covers 13 residues. Trimming stripped 4 bases from V and 4 bases from J, with 10 bases between. CDR1 is SQVTM, CDR2 ANQGSEA, per germline. The DNA of the CDR3 is TGCAGCGTTGCGGGGTGGCATAATGAAAAACTGTTTTTT. Its translation: CSVAGWHNEKLFF.

The V gene is TRBV19, the J gene TRBJ2-7; D is undetermined. This CDR3 region has 12 residues. Germline-derived CDR1 and CDR2 are LNHDA and SQIVND (reference sequence). The germline V and J ends were trimmed by 3 bases and 6 bases, with 9 bases remaining between them. The CDR3 nucleotides read TGTGCCAGTAGTATGCAGATGGGCGAGCAGTACTTC. Encoded protein: CASSMQMGEQYF.

Note on this clonotype: One junction end disagrees with the germline gene, perhaps due to a read error. The chain combines TRBV29-1 with TRBJ2-6; perhaps TRBD1 as D (5 bases). CDR1 SQVTM and CDR2 ANQGSEA come from the germline V gene. The CDR3 loop spans 14 amino acids. Written as DNA, the CDR3 is TGCAGCGTCCCGAAGGGCAGGGCGGCCTACGTCCTGACTTTC. This sequence encodes CSVPKGRAAYVLTF. The full variable domain, its missing parts supplied by reference TRBV29-1 and TRBJ2-6, is SAVISQKPSRDICQRGTSLTIQCQVDSQVTMMFWYRQQPGQSLTLIATANQGSEATYESGFVIDKFPISRPNLTFSTLTVSNMSPEDSSIYLCSVPKGRAAYVLTFGAGSRLTVL.

A few counts support this clonotype. The chain is built from TRBV19 and TRBJ2-2; no firm D call. The CDR3 is made up of 12 amino acids. The V end was cut by 2 bases, the J end by 6 bases, with 4 bases between. In germline, CDR1 is LNHDA, CDR2 SQIVND (reference sequence). The CDR3 nucleotides read TGTGCCAGTAGTATATGGGCCGGGGAGCTGTTTTTT. It specifies CASSIWAGELFF.

This clonotype turned up a few times. This rearrangement joins TRBV7-9 to TRBJ1-1; 8 bases match TRBD1. The germline gives CDR1 SEHNR, CDR2 FQNEAQ (reference sequence). Unmatched junction bases numbered 8, after V lost 1 base and J lost 1 base. The CDR3 loop spans 17 amino acids. The CDR3 spells CASSLGQGARGNTEAFF. In nucleotides, the CDR3 is TGTGCCAGCAGCTTAGGGCAGGGGGCAAGGGGGAACACTGAAGCTTTCTTT.

This clonotype was counted a single time. Germline is not matched at one junction end, which may reflect a read error. The rearrangement links TRBV7-9 to TRBJ2-5; 7 bases map to TRBD1. Germline CDR1 and CDR2: SEHNR and FQNEAQ (reference sequence). The CDR3 has 17 residues. In DNA form, the CDR3 reads TGTGCCAGCAGCTTAGCCGGGACAGTGGGGATCCAAGAGGCCCAGTACTTC. It specifies CASSLAGTVGIQEAQYF.

As regards this clonotype: This clone may be a read error of a much larger clone one base away. CDR3 loop: CACSLEGHRNVPLHF. DNA for the CDR3: TGTGCCTGCAGCTTAGAGGGACACCGGAATGTTCCCCTCCACTTT. This chain uses TRBV7-8 with TRBJ1-6; D possibly corresponds to TRBD1 (6 bases). The germline gives CDR1 SGHVS, CDR2 FQNEAQ. The length of the CDR3 is 15 residues.

This clonotype was seen many times. The genes are TRBV2 and TRBJ2-7; D perhaps matches TRBD1 (6 bases). CDR1 SNHLY and CDR2 FYNNEI come from the germline V gene. Trimming took 7 bases from V and 5 from J, leaving 18 bases between them. The CDR3 runs to 14 residues. CDR3 region: CASTFRGQSHEQYF. The CDR3 DNA is TGTGCCAGCACGTTCCGAGGACAGTCCCACGAGCAGTACTTC.

This clonotype was seen more than once but under ten times. This chain joins TRBV6-1 and TRBJ1-1; D ambiguous. V was pared by 7 bases and J by 11 bases, with 17 bases between. Germline loops: CDR1 MNHNS, CDR2 SASEGT. This CDR3 spans 12 amino acids. The CDR3 nucleotides read TGTGCCAGCAATGTACGAGGGAGGGAGGCTTTCTTT. As protein: CASNVRGREAFF.

The genes are TRBV9 and TRBJ1-1; D not certain. The V end was cut by 4 bases, the J end by 4 bases, with 11 bases between. The germline CDR1 and CDR2 sequences are SGDLS and YYNGEE. The CDR3 runs 13 residues. As DNA, the CDR3 is TGTGCCAGCAGCCCCCAGAGCGGCACTGAAGCTTTCTTT. It translates to CASSPQSGTEAFF.

This clonotype has a handful of counts. One junction end does not reproduce the germline sequence, and a read error may be involved. The gene calls are TRBV9 and TRBJ1-6; 8 bases line up with TRBD1. Germline V gene data show CDR1 as SGDLS and CDR2 as YYNGEE. The CDR3 is 15 amino acids. CDR3 in amino acids: CASSQGTGTYSPFHF. CDR3 DNA: TGTGCCAGCAGCCAAGGGACAGGAACTTATTCACCCTTCCACTTT.